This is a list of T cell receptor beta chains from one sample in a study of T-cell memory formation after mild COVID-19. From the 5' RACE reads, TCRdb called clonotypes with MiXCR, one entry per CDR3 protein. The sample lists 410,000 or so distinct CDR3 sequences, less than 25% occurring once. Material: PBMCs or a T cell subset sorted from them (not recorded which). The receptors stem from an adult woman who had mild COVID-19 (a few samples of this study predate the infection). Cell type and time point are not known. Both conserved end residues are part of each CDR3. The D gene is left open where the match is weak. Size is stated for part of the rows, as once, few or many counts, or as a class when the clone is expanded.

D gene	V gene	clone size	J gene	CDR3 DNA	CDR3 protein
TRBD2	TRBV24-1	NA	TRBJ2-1	TGTGCCACCAGTAGGGGGACCGGACTAGCGGGGCGAGTAGTCAATGAGCAGTTCTTC	CATSRGTGLAGRVVNEQFF
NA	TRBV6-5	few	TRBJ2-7	TGTGCCAGCAGTTATTACGGGACCCCTTCCTACGAGCAGTACTTC	CASSYYGTPSYEQYF
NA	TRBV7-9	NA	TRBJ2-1	TGTGCCAGCAGCAATGGGGTGACCCAGTTCTTC	CASSNGVTQFF
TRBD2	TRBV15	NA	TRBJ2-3	TGTGCCACCAGCAGAGACGGACTAGCGGGATTGACAGATACGCAGTATTTT	CATSRDGLAGLTDTQYF
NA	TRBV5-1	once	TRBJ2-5	TGCGCCAGCAGCTTGGGTGACCCCGGGGAGACCCAGTACTTC	CASSLGDPGETQYF
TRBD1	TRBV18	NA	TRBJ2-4	TGTGCCAGCTCACCGGGACAGGGGGCATCCCCCAAAAACATTCAGTACTTC	CASSPGQGASPKNIQYF
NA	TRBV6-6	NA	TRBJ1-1	TGTGCCAGCAGTTCCGCCATGTTCCCTGAAGCTTTCTTT	CASSSAMFPEAFF
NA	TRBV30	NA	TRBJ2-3	TGTGCCCTGGCCGGAGCCGGGAGCACAGATACGCAGTATTTT	CALAGAGSTDTQYF
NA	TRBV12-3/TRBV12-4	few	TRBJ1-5	TGTGCCAGCAGTTCCCAGATTAATCAGCCCCAGCATTTT	CASSSQINQPQHF
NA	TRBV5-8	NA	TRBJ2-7	TGTGCCAGCATCGAGAGGAGGGACAGGCAGTACTTC	CASIERRDRQYF
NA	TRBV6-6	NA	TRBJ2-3	TGTGCCAGCAGGCGCGCCAGGGACTCCACAGATACGCAGTATTTT	CASRRARDSTDTQYF
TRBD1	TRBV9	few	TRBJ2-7	TGTGCCAGCAGCGCCCGGGACAGGGGAAGGTACGAGCAGTACTTC	CASSARDRGRYEQYF
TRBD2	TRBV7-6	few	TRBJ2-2	TGTGCCAGCAGCCCGACTAGCCCGAACACCGGGGAGCTGTTTTTT	CASSPTSPNTGELFF
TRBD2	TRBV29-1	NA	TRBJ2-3	TGCAGCGTTGAGGCCAGCGGGATGGATACGCAGTATTTT	CSVEASGMDTQYF
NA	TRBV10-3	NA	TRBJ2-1	TGTGCCATCAACAATGAGGAAGTAATGGAGCAGTTCTTC	CAINNEEVMEQFF
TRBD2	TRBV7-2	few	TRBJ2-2	TGTGCCAGCAGGGAACTAGCGGGAGCTAACACCGGGGAGCTGTTTTTT	CASRELAGANTGELFF
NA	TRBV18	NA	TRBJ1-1	TGTGCCAGCTCACTCCTCCGTGAGTGGGATACTGAAGCTTTCTTT	CASSLLREWDTEAFF
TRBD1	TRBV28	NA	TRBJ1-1	TGTGCCAGCAACGAAGGGGGCGGGGTCACTGAAGCTTTCTTT	CASNEGGGVTEAFF
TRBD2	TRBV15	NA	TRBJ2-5	TGTGCCACCAGCAGAGACTTAGCGGGAACGGAAGAGACCCAGTACTTC	CATSRDLAGTEETQYF
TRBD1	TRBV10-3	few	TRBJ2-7	TGTGCCATCAGTCCCGGGACAGGCTACGAGCAGTACTTC	CAISPGTGYEQYF
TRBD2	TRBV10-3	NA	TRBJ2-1	TGTGCCATCAGTGAGTCTCCTAGCGGGAAGGGTAATGAGCAGTTCTTC	CAISESPSGKGNEQFF
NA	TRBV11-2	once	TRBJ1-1	TGTGCCAGCAGCCTACTAATGACGAGAAGGAGGAACACTGAAGCTTTCTTT	CASSLLMTRRRNTEAFF
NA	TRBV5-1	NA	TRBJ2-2	TGCGCCAGCAGCTTGGTAGGCTCCTCGGCCGGGGAGCTGTTTTTT	CASSLVGSSAGELFF
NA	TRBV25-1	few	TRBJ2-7	TGTGCCAGCAGTAGGGGAGTGGGACCAAACTACGAGCAGTACTTC	CASSRGVGPNYEQYF
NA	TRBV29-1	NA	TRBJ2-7	TGCAGCGTTGTTACCGGACAGCAATACGAGCAGTACTTC	CSVVTGQQYEQYF
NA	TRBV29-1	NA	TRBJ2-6	TGCAGCGCCGGAGGGGCTTCGGGGGCCAACGTCCTGACTTTC	CSAGGASGANVLTF
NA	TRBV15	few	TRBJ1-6	TGTGCCACCAGCAGAGATGCCAGGGGAGGCTCACCCCTCCACTTT	CATSRDARGGSPLHF
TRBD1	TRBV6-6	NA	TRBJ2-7	TGTGCCAGCAGTTCCCGGGACAGGACCTACGAGCAGTACTTC	CASSSRDRTYEQYF
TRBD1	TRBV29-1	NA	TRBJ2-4	TGCAGCGTTGTCCCAGGGGGCGATGCCAAAAACATTCAGTACTTC	CSVVPGGDAKNIQYF
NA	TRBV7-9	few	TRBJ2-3	TGTGCCAGCAGCTTTTCGACCGCTGATACGCAGTATTTT	CASSFSTADTQYF
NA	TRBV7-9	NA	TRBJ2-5	TGTGCCAGCAGCGCGCCCCAGGGGAAGGGAGAGACCCAGTACTTC	CASSAPQGKGETQYF
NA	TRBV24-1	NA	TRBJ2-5	TGTGCCACCAGTGATTTGCATGATAGAGAGACCCAGTACTTC	CATSDLHDRETQYF
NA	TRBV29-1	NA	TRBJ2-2	TGCAGCGCCCTCAGGAACACCGGGGAGCTGTTTTTT	CSALRNTGELFF
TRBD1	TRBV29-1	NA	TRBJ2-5	TGCAGCGTTGAGGGACAGGGTCGAGAGACCCAGTACTTC	CSVEGQGRETQYF
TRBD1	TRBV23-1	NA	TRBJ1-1	TGCGCCAGCAGATTCGACAGGGGGCTCAGGCTGAACACTGAAGCTTTCTTT	CASRFDRGLRLNTEAFF
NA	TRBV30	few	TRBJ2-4	TGTGCCTGGAGGGTCCAGGGGAGGCAAAACATTCAGTACTTC	CAWRVQGRQNIQYF
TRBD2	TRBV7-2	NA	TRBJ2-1	TGTGCCAGCACCCAGAGGGCTAGCGGGAGTAGTGAGCAGTTCTTC	CASTQRASGSSEQFF
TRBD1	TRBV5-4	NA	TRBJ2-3	TGTGCCAGCTCCGGGGTCGGGACAGACCCAGATACGCAGTATTTT	CASSGVGTDPDTQYF
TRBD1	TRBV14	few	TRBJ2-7	TGTGCCAGCAGCCAGGAGACAGGGACCGAATACGAGCAGTACTTC	CASSQETGTEYEQYF
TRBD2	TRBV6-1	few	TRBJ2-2	TGTGCCAGCAGTGCCGGGACTAGAAACACCGGGGAGCTGTTTTTT	CASSAGTRNTGELFF
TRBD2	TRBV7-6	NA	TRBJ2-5	TGTGCCAGCAGAGTCGTAGCGGGGGCAGCAGAGACCCAGTACTTC	CASRVVAGAAETQYF
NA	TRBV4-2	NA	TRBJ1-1	TGTGCCAGCAGCCAAGATGCCAGTACCTACGTGAACACTGAAGCTTTCTTT	CASSQDASTYVNTEAFF
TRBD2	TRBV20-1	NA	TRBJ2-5	TGCAGTGCTAGAGTACCCCCCGGTCTAGCGGAAGCCCAAGAGACCCAGTACTTC	CSARVPPGLAEAQETQYF
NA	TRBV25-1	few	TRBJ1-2	TGTGCCAGCAGGGGGTTGGCGACCCATGGCTACACCTTC	CASRGLATHGYTF
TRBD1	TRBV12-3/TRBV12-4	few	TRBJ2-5	TGTGCCAGCAGGCACGGGACAGTGAGGGAGACCCAGTACTTC	CASRHGTVRETQYF
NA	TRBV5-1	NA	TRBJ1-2	TGCGCCAGCAGCTTGGACCCTCTCCCTAACTATGGCTACACCTTC	CASSLDPLPNYGYTF
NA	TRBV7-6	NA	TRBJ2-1	TGTGCCAGCAGTGATGGACAGAACTCCTACAATGAGCAGTTCTTC	CASSDGQNSYNEQFF
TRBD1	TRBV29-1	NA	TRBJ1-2	TGCAGCGCAGCTTACCCCGGGACAGGGGGTCGAGGCTACACCTTC	CSAAYPGTGGRGYTF
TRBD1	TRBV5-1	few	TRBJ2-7	TGCGCCAGCAGCTCCGGGACAGGGATAACCTACGAGCAGTACTTC	CASSSGTGITYEQYF
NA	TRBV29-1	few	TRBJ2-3	TGCAGCGTGACGACACTAGCAGGGCGCACAGATACGCAGTATTTT	CSVTTLAGRTDTQYF
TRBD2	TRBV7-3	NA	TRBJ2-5	TGTGCCAGCAGCTTATATCTAGCGGTGCGGGAGACCCAGTACTTC	CASSLYLAVRETQYF
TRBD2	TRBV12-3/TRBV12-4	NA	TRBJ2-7	TGTGCCAGCAGCCGGGTAGCTAGCGGCTACGAGCAGTACTTC	CASSRVASGYEQYF
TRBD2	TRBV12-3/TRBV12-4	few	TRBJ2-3	TGTGCCAGCGGGACTAGGAATGGAGATACGCAGTATTTT	CASGTRNGDTQYF